This TCR beta chain was identified in a study of T cell changes during pregnancy in multiple sclerosis. The data were produced by immunoSEQ multiplex PCR, yet TCRdb's version contains in-frame clones alone and is incomplete. The sample consists of over 35,000 clones, roughly 90% of them appearing once. Trimming took off 1 base at V and 4 bases at J, with 11 bases between the two ends. This CDR3 has 15 residues. The germline V gene encodes CDR1 LGHNA and CDR2 YSLEER. The TCR was taken from a female donor with multiple sclerosis, enrolled in a pregnancy study. Sequenced material: CD8+ T cells from peripheral blood mononuclear cells, taken before pregnancy. The chain couples TRBV4-3 to TRBJ1-5; perhaps TRBD1 as D (5 bases). DNA of the CDR3: TGCGCCAGCAGCCAAGTCCGACAGCTAAATCAGCCCCAGCATTTT. It is translated as CASSQVRQLNQPQHF.